These 23 T cell receptor beta chains came from one sample sequenced in a study of CD8+ T cells in alopecia areata. Researchers sorted pooled cutaneous lymph node cells on the basis of CD4, CD8alpha, NKG2D, NKG2ACE and other markers. Reverse transcribed after extraction, RNA yielded cDNA as the sequencing template. TCRdb's table, derived via immunoSEQ multiplex PCR, lists solely in-frame clones and lacks some. Altogether about 270,000 clones were found in the sample, and no singletons occur. Sequenced material: CD4+ T cells sorted from a lymph node. All receptors come from a C3H/HeJ mouse with alopecia areata. Strain haplotype (MHC): H2-k.

This clone was seen many times. Genes and germline are mouse. The missing CDR3 end, 4 residues past where the read stops, is filled in from the germline J gene. The chain combines TRBV1 with TRBJ2-2; 12 bases are shared with TRBD1. Germline assignment: CDR1 NSQYPW and CDR2 LRSPGD (reference sequence). CDR3 length: 16 residues. Unmatched junction bases numbered 3, after V lost 3 bases and J lost 4 bases. The CDR3 reads CTCSAGTGGLTGQLYF. The CDR3 bases that were read are TGCACCTGCAGTGCCGGGACAGGGGGCCTCACCGGG.

This clone occurred a few times. Genes and germline are mouse. The read halts 4 residues ahead of the CDR3 end, with the missing end drawn from the germline J gene. The J gene is TRBJ1-2, the V gene TRBV13-1; D is possibly TRBD1 (6 bases). The CDR3 length is 15 residues. Per germline, CDR1 NSHNY and CDR2 SYGAGN. The ends were cut back, 3 bases at V and 1 base at J, with 13 bases in the middle. Incomplete CDR3 DNA: TGTGCCAGCAGTGCCCACAGGGCCCGAAACTCC. Its protein is CASSAHRARNS. The whole CDR3 reads CASSAHRARNSDYTF.

This clone has at least ten counts. Mouse gene names and germline throughout. Read sequence stops 4 residues before the CDR3 end, and the germline J gene provides the missing end. The chain couples TRBV5 to TRBJ2-3; 8 bases match TRBD2. V was pared by 4 bases and J by 4 bases, with 4 bases of the junction left unmatched. Germline CDR1 LGHNA, CDR2 YNLKQL (reference sequence). The CDR3 contains 14 residues. The CDR3: CASSLYWGSETLYF. The CDR3 DNA, read in part, is TGTGCCAGCAGCCTCTACTGGGGGTCAGAA.

There are a few counts of this clone. The gene names here belong to mouse. The read ends 4 residues before the CDR3 terminus; that terminus is restored from the germline J gene. Other DNA sequences within the sample encode an identical CDR3. The chain combines TRBV19 with TRBJ2-5; the match to TRBD2 covers 8 bases. The germline V gene has CDR1 FNHDT and CDR2 SITEND (reference sequence). The CDR3 is 13 residues long. CDR3 sequence: CASTPGGRDTQYF. The CDR3 bases that were read are TGTGCCAGCACCCCTGGGGGGCGAGAC.

This clone was counted a few times. All gene names here are mouse names. Sequencing ends 4 residues short of the CDR3 end; the germline J gene provides the rest. J is TRBJ2-2 and V is TRBV5; D unclear. Trimming pared 0 bases from V and 4 bases from J, leaving 9 bases between. This CDR3 region has 15 residues. Per germline, CDR1 LGHNA and CDR2 YNLKQL (reference sequence). CDR3 DNA (partial): TGTGCCAGCAGCCAAGACTGGCGAGGCACCGGG. Its translation: CASSQDWRGTG. The full CDR3 is CASSQDWRGTGQLYF.

As to this clone: The gene symbols are mouse symbols. The missing CDR3 end, 4 residues past where the read stops, is filled in from the germline J gene. Different DNA sequences within this sample yield the same CDR3. V is TRBV19 and J is TRBJ2-4; possible D gene TRBD2, 6 bases. Germline lookup yields CDR1 FNHDT and CDR2 SITEND (reference sequence). Trimming shortened V by 4 bases and J by 0 bases, and 9 bases separated the two germline ends. The CDR3 is 14 residues long. The DNA read from the CDR3 is TGTGCCAGCAGTCGACTGGATAGTCAAAAC. Its protein product is CASSRLDSQN. The complete CDR3 sequence is CASSRLDSQNTLYF. The variable domain in full, completed from reference TRBV19 and TRBJ2-4, reads GGIITQTPKFLIGQEGQKLTLKCQQNFNHDTMYWYRQDSGKGLRLIYYSITENDLQKGDLSEGYDASREKKSSFSLTVTSAQKNEMAVFLCASSRLDSQNTLYFGAGTRLSVL.

As to this clone: Germline and genes: mouse. Read data end 4 residues before the CDR3 end; the end is taken from the germline J gene. The rearrangement uses TRBV1 and TRBJ2-7, with a weak D call TRBD1 (6 bases). The CDR3 loop spans 15 amino acids. Germline V CDR1 and CDR2: NSQYPW, LRSPGD (reference sequence). Trimming removed 0 bases from V and 0 bases from J, with 9 bases in between. The CDR3 loop is CTCSAEGDNSYEQYF. The covered CDR3 bases are TGCACCTGCAGTGCAGAGGGGGACAACTCCTAT.

This clone was observed a handful of times. The genes are named according to mouse. The read terminates 4 residues ahead of where the CDR3 ends, so the germline J gene completes it. This sample includes further DNA sequences coding for the same CDR3. J is TRBJ1-2 and V is TRBV13-3; 9 bases are a match to TRBD1. Germline assignment: CDR1 NNHDY and CDR2 SYVADS. This CDR3 has 14 amino acids. V lost 4 bases and J lost 2; bases outside the gene matches: 3. CDR3: CASSWDRENSDYTF. CDR3 DNA (partial): TGTGCCAGCAGTTGGGACAGGGAGAACTCC.

There are a few counts of this clone. Gene names are the mouse ones. The read finishes 4 residues shy of the CDR3 end, and the germline J gene is used to complete it. J is TRBJ1-2 and V is TRBV31; maybe TRBD1 (6 bases). The CDR3 is 14 amino acids. V was cut by 0 bases and J by 1 base, with 9 bases left in between. In germline, CDR1 is GKSSPN, CDR2 SITVG. This chain's CDR3 is CAWSLWTENSDYTF. CDR3 DNA, as far as it was read: TGTGCCTGGAGTCTATGGACAGAAAACTCC.

In the case of this clone: Gene names and germline refer to mouse. Read coverage stops 4 residues before the CDR3 terminus; the germline J gene supplies the remainder. Within the sample, other DNA sequences also encode this same CDR3. The rearrangement links TRBV19 to TRBJ2-1; 10 bases line up with TRBD1. J was trimmed by 4 bases and V by 4 bases; bases with no gene match: 2. Germline V gene data show CDR1 as FNHDT and CDR2 as SITEND (reference sequence). This CDR3 has 14 amino acids. The part of the CDR3 DNA that was read is TGTGCCAGCAGTCGGGACAGGGGTTATGCT. Protein product: CASSRDRGYA. In full, the CDR3 is CASSRDRGYAEQFF.

In the case of this clone: Each gene name is a mouse one. The read terminates 4 residues ahead of where the CDR3 ends, so the germline J gene completes it. The identical CDR3 is also encoded by other nucleotide sequences in the sample. The V and J genes are TRBV13-1 and TRBJ2-7; 10 nucleotides match TRBD2. This CDR3 has 13 residues. Germline CDR1 and CDR2: NSHNY and SYGAGN. Incomplete CDR3 DNA: TGTGCCAGCAGTGATCTGGGGGGGCAT. Translated: CASSDLGGH. The full CDR3 sequence reads CASSDLGGHEQYF.

In this sample, this clone turned up a few times. These gene names are mouse names. The CDR3 is cut off 4 residues early in the read; its end comes from the germline J gene. The sample contains more than one DNA sequence encoding this CDR3. The chain couples TRBV13-1 to TRBJ2-5; unclear D gene. V shed 0 bases and J shed 0 bases, with 5 bases lying between them. Germline assignment: CDR1 NSHNY and CDR2 SYGAGN. CDR3 length: 14 amino acids. The CDR3 bases that were read are TGTGCCAGCAGTGATGACAGTAACCAAGAC. It translates to CASSDDSNQD. The full CDR3 is CASSDDSNQDTQYF.

Concerning this clone itself: Genes and germline come from the mouse. The read ends 4 residues shy of where the CDR3 ends; the end is completed using the germline J gene. The chain carries TRBV5 and TRBJ2-2; maybe TRBD1 (6 bases). Germline V gene lookup returns CDR1 LGHNA and CDR2 YNLKQL (reference sequence). The CDR3 is 13 residues long. The germline V and J ends were trimmed by 6 bases and 3 bases, with 8 bases remaining between them. Here the CDR3 reads CASRAGDTGQLYF. The CDR3 bases that were read are TGTGCCAGCAGGGCAGGGGACACCGGG.

There are a few counts of this clone. Genes and germline come from the mouse. With the read ending 4 residues before the CDR3 end, the germline J gene is used to fill in that end. The J gene is TRBJ1-1, the V gene TRBV13-2; 7 positions agree with TRBD1. This CDR3 is 13 amino acids long. Per the germline V gene, CDR1 is NNHNN and CDR2 is SYGAGS (reference sequence). The CDR3: CASGETGKTEVFF. CDR3 bases read: TGTGCCAGCGGTGAGACAGGGAAGACA.

A note on this clone: The listed genes are named as in mouse. The CDR3 goes on 4 residues after the read ends, and that part is filled in from the germline J gene. The V call is TRBV29, the J call TRBJ2-2, with D uncertain. With 5 bases removed from V and 6 bases from J, the gap between germline ends came to 4 bases. CDR1 is MSHET, CDR2 SYDVDS, per germline. There are 11 residues in the CDR3. CDR3 DNA (partial): TGTGCTAGCAGTCCTCCCGGG. Translation gives CASSPPG. The whole CDR3 protein is CASSPPGQLYF. Full variable domain (outside the CDR3, taken from reference TRBV29 and TRBJ2-2): DMKVTQMPRYLIKRMGENVLLECGQDMSHETMYWYRQDPGLGLQLIYISYDVDSNSEGDIPKGYRVSRKKREHFSLILDSAKTNQTSVYFCASSPPGQLYFGEGSKLTVL.

As to this clone: Gene names follow the mouse nomenclature. The CDR3 end lies 4 residues beyond the end of the read and is filled in from the germline J gene. In the same sample, other DNA sequences code for this CDR3. V and J are TRBV31 and TRBJ2-3, with D perhaps TRBD2 (6 bases). The CDR3 is 14 residues long. The V gene lost 0 bases and the J gene lost 0 bases, with 7 bases spanning the gap. Germline CDR1 GKSSPN, CDR2 SITVG. This CDR3 reads CAWSLGGSAETLYF. The CDR3 DNA, read in part, is TGTGCCTGGAGTCTCGGGGGGAGTGCAGAA. The variable domain in full, with the rest retrieved from reference TRBV31 and TRBJ2-3, is AQTIHQWPVAEIKAVGSPLSLGCTIKGKSSPNLYWYWQATGGTLQQLFYSITVGQVESVVQLNLSASRPKDDQFILSTEKLLLSHSGFYLCAWSLGGSAETLYFGSGTRLTVL.

This clone appeared a few times. Gene names and germline match the mouse. Read coverage stops 4 residues before the CDR3 terminus; the germline J gene supplies the remainder. This chain joins TRBV13-3 and TRBJ2-7; the match to TRBD2 covers 12 bases. Per the germline V gene, CDR1 is NNHDY and CDR2 is SYVADS. The CDR3 spans 13 residues. The sequenced CDR3 bases are TGTGCCAGCAGGACTGGGGGGGCGGAT. This encodes CASRTGGAD. The full CDR3 is CASRTGGADEQYF.

This clone was observed a handful of times. All gene names here are mouse names. With the read ending 4 residues before the CDR3 end, the germline J gene is used to fill in that end. This sequence joins TRBV13-2 and TRBJ1-1; 8 nucleotides match TRBD1. The CDR3 length is 14 residues. With 3 bases clipped from V and 1 base from J, the junction kept 2 bases outside the gene matches. Germline assignment: CDR1 NNHNN and CDR2 SYGAGS (reference sequence). The CDR3 DNA, read in part, is TGTGCCAGCGGTGCTGGGACAGGGAACACA. This encodes CASGAGTGNT. The complete CDR3 sequence is CASGAGTGNTEVFF.

This clone was seen a handful of times. The germline and genes are mouse ones. The observed sequence ends 4 residues before the CDR3 terminus, with the missing tail filled in from the germline J gene. This rearrangement joins TRBV13-1 to TRBJ1-1, with D possibly being TRBD1 (5 bases). Trimming removed 3 bases from V and 3 bases from J, with 12 bases in between. Germline V lookup: CDR1 NSHNY, CDR2 SYGAGN. The CDR3 has 14 amino acids. The CDR3 sequence is CASSGRVEDTEVFF. The sequenced CDR3 bases are TGTGCCAGCAGTGGCAGGGTTGAGGACACA.

This clone has just a few counts. Any gene name here is a mouse gene name. The read ends 4 residues shy of where the CDR3 ends; the end is completed using the germline J gene. This chain joins TRBV13-2 and TRBJ2-1; D tentatively reads TRBD1 or TRBD2 (6 bases each). The ends were cut back, 0 bases at V and 5 bases at J, with 9 bases in the middle. Germline V gives CDR1 NNHNN, CDR2 SYGAGS (reference sequence). The CDR3 has 14 residues. Partial CDR3 DNA: TGTGCCAGCGGTGATGGGGGGCTGGATGCT. Translation: CASGDGGLDA. The full CDR3 reads CASGDGGLDAEQFF.

This clone was counted between two and nine times. Germline and genes: mouse. The CDR3 is cut off 4 residues early in the read; its end comes from the germline J gene. The chain combines TRBV14 with TRBJ2-1, with 7 positions matching TRBD2. The V gene's germline CDR1 is SGHDT and CDR2 FRDEAV. The CDR3 loop spans 15 amino acids. Trimming removed 2 bases from V and 1 base from J; junction bases left unmatched: 3. The part of the CDR3 DNA that was read is TGTGCCAGCAGTTTGACCTGGGGGAACTATGCT. It specifies CASSLTWGNYA. The CDR3 in full is CASSLTWGNYAEQFF.

This clone was counted a few times. Mouse gene names and germline throughout. The missing CDR3 end, 4 residues past where the read stops, is filled in from the germline J gene. This same CDR3 is encoded by further DNA sequences in the sample. The rearrangement uses TRBV13-1 and TRBJ2-7; TRBD1 might be the D (5 bases). The CDR3 spans 13 residues. Germline CDR1 and CDR2: NSHNY and SYGAGN. The CDR3 loop reads CASSDAGRDEQYF. Partial CDR3 DNA: TGTGCCAGCAGTGATGCGGGCAGGGAT.

This clone was observed a handful of times. Genes and germline are mouse. The read gets to within 4 residues of the CDR3 end, and the germline J gene fills in the rest. The chain combines TRBV13-1 with TRBJ2-7, with 9 bases identical to TRBD2. Per germline, CDR1 NSHNY and CDR2 SYGAGN. The CDR3 is made up of 13 amino acids. CDR3 region: CASSVWGGYEQYF. The part of the CDR3 DNA that was read is TGTGCCAGCAGTGTCTGGGGGGGATAT.